What follows are 5 T cell receptor beta chains derived from one specimen sequenced in a study of blood T cells in healthy people across ages. Using a J-beta primer mix together with a sample-barcoded 5' primer, a second PCR was run for roughly 7 to 12 cycles. TCRdb redid the calling of the 5' RACE reads with MiXCR, one entry per CDR3 protein. Among roughly 800,000 distinct CDR3 sequences listed, approximately 53% were seen once. Sequencing used blood. Source of these receptors: a man older than 75 in good health.

This sequence joins TRBV9 and TRBJ2-5; D may be TRBD1 or TRBD2 (5 bases each). Germline CDR1 is SGDLS and CDR2 is YYNGEE. Trimming removed 1 base at V and 11 bases at J, with 21 bases between. The CDR3 runs to 15 residues. In DNA form, the CDR3 reads TGTGCCAGCAGCGTATCGGGACCTACCACCAATGAGCAGTACTTC. Amino acids: CASSVSGPTTNEQYF.

This chain joins TRBV27 and TRBJ1-1; a possible D gene is TRBD1 (6 bases). V lost 2 bases and J 2 bases, leaving 15 bases between the germline ends. Germline assignment: CDR1 MNHEY and CDR2 SMNVEV (reference sequence). The CDR3 has 16 amino acids. In DNA, the CDR3 is TGTGCCAGCAGTTTAGATTTTGGGGGGCTTAACACTGAAGCTTTCTTT. Translated, it gives CASSLDFGGLNTEAFF.

This clonotype has a single count. The V and J genes are TRBV7-3 and TRBJ2-3, with D tentatively TRBD2 (6 bases). Per the germline V gene, CDR1 is SGHTA and CDR2 is FQGTGA. This CDR3 region has 12 residues. V was trimmed by 5 bases and J by 7 bases, leaving 10 bases between them. The CDR3 bases are TGTGCCAGCAGCCCGGGGGAGTATACGCAGTATTTT. The encoded protein is CASSPGEYTQYF.

There are a few counts of this clonotype. V gene TRBV6-1 combines with J gene TRBJ2-5; D is perhaps TRBD1 or TRBD2 (6 bases each). The CDR3 covers 13 residues. Trimming removed 3 bases at V and 4 bases at J, with 9 bases between. Germline CDR1 reads MNHNS; CDR2 reads SASEGT. CDR3 in DNA: TGTGCCAGCAGTGAGAAGGGGGGAGAGACCCAGTACTTC. Its protein is CASSEKGGETQYF.

In its sample, this clonotype was seen a few times. This chain joins TRBV3-1 and TRBJ2-7, with D tentatively TRBD2 (6 bases). The CDR3 spans 14 residues. CDR1 is LGHDT and CDR2 is YNNKEL in the germline V gene (reference sequence). Trimming cost V 3 bases and J 2 bases, with 11 bases left between them. The CDR3 nucleotides read TGTGCCAGCAGCCAGCCGGGACTGACCTACGAGCAGTACTTC. Translating gives CASSQPGLTYEQYF.